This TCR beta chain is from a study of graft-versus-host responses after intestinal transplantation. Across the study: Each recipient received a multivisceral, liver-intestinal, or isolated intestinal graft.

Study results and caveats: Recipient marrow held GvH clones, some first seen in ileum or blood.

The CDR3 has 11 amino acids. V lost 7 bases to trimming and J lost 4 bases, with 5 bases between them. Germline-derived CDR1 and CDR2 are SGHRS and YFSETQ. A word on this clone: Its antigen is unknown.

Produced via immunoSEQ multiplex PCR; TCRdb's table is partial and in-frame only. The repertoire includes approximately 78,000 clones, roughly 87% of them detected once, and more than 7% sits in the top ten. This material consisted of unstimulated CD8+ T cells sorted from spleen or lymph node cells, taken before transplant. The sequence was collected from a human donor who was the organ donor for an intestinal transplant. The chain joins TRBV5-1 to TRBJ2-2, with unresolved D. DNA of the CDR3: TGCGCCAGCCAAATCACCGGGGAGCTGTTTTTT. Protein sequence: CASQITGELFF.